These 26 T cell receptor beta chains originate from one sample sequenced in a study of T cell clonality in common variable immunodeficiency. The repertoire was sequenced with immunoSEQ multiplex PCR; TCRdb's copy has only in-frame clones and lacks some. This sample carries tens of thousands of clones, none of them present only once. What was sequenced was peripheral blood mononuclear cells. The receptors were gathered from a person aged 18 to 69 in good health.

This clone has at least ten counts. The sequence runs out 3 residues before the end of the CDR3; the remainder is reconstructed from the germline J gene. This chain joins TRBV20-1 and TRBJ2-4; 13 nucleotides match TRBD2. The junction had 12 bases not matched to a gene; V was cut back by 5 bases and J by 8 bases. The CDR3 covers 16 residues. CDR1 is DFQATT, CDR2 SNEGSKA, per germline (reference sequence). The sequenced CDR3 bases are TGCAGTGCTGAGTCCAGGACTAGCGGGAGTGGTTACATT. Its protein is CSAESRTSGSGYI. The CDR3 in full is CSAESRTSGSGYIQYF.

This clone was recorded many times. The read halts 3 residues ahead of the CDR3 end, with the missing end drawn from the germline J gene. V and J are TRBV10-1 and TRBJ1-1; 7 positions agree with TRBD1. V lost 6 bases and J lost 5; bases outside the gene matches: 6. CDR3 length: 13 amino acids. CDR1 and CDR2 (germline): WNHNN, SYGVQD (reference sequence). CDR3 DNA, as far as it was read: TGCGCCAGCAGAGCTACAGGGGTAACTGAA. Protein sequence: CASRATGVTE. The CDR3 in full is CASRATGVTEAFF.

This clone was recorded many times. Read sequence stops 3 residues before the CDR3 end, and the germline J gene provides the missing end. The V gene is TRBV19, the J gene TRBJ1-3, with TRBD1 matching over 8 bases. Trimming removed 6 bases from V and 2 bases from J; junction bases left unmatched: 0. Germline V gene lookup returns CDR1 LNHDA and CDR2 SQIVND (reference sequence). The CDR3 sequence is 13 residues long. The CDR3 sequence is CASRQGAGNTIYF. CDR3 DNA, as far as it was read: TGTGCCAGTAGACAGGGGGCTGGAAACACC.

This clone has ten or more counts. Here the CDR3 reads CAISETGGAGETQYF. Incomplete CDR3 DNA: TGTGCCATCAGTGAGACAGGGGGCGCCGGAGAGACC. V usage is TRBV10-3 and J usage is TRBJ2-5, with 9 bases identical to TRBD1. The DNA ends 3 residues before the CDR3 does, and the rest of the CDR3 is filled in from the germline J gene. The V gene end was trimmed by 2 bases and the J gene end by 4 bases; junction bases not matched to a gene: 5. The CDR3 consists of 15 residues. Germline CDR1 and CDR2: ENHRY and SYGVKD.

With respect to this clone: This may be a read error: a much more frequent sequence differs by one nucleotide. The observed sequence ends 3 residues before the CDR3 terminus, with the missing tail filled in from the germline J gene. This chain connects TRBV2 to TRBJ2-3; possible D gene TRBD1, 5 bases. The germline gives CDR1 SNHLY, CDR2 FYNNEI. The CDR3 runs to 14 residues. CDR3 region: CASRETGGNQPQYF. CDR3 bases read: TGTGCCAGCAGGGAAACAGGTGGCAATCAGCCG.

The table lists this clone with many counts. The read stops 3 residues short of the end of the CDR3; the missing end is completed from the germline J gene. The V and J genes are TRBV10-3 and TRBJ2-7, with D possibly matching TRBD1 (5 bases). The CDR3 consists of 11 residues. The V and J ends lost 6 bases and 5 bases respectively, with 8 bases between them. Germline-derived CDR1 and CDR2 are ENHRY and SYGVKD. CDR3: CAISQGHEQYF. The covered CDR3 bases are TGTGCCATCAGCCAGGGCCACGAG.

This clone has a count of ten or more. The read terminates 3 residues before the CDR3 end, so the remaining end is supplied by the germline J gene. The V gene is TRBV7-9, the J gene TRBJ2-3, with no clear D. Trimming removed 2 bases from V and 0 bases from J, with 9 bases in between. Germline V gene sequence: CDR1 SEHNR, CDR2 FQNEAQ (reference sequence). The CDR3 extends over 15 amino acids. The covered CDR3 bases are TGTGCCAGCAGCTTATACTCCTCTAGCACAGATACG. Protein product: CASSLYSSSTDT. In full, the CDR3 is CASSLYSSSTDTQYF.

This clone was observed many times. Read coverage stops 3 residues before the CDR3 terminus; the germline J gene supplies the remainder. This rearrangement joins TRBV20-1 to TRBJ2-2, with a possible D match to TRBD1 (5 bases). This CDR3 comprises 14 residues. V dropped 4 bases and J dropped 5 bases, with 14 bases sitting between them. Germline V gives CDR1 DFQATT, CDR2 SNEGSKA (reference sequence). The CDR3 spells CSANPQAPTGELFF. The DNA read from the CDR3 is TGCAGTGCTAACCCACAGGCCCCAACCGGGGAG.

This clone was seen repeatedly, ten times or more. The sequence runs out 3 residues before the end of the CDR3; the remainder is reconstructed from the germline J gene. This sequence joins TRBV6-2 or TRBV6-3 and TRBJ2-7; 8 nucleotides agree with TRBD2. Trimming at V came to 4 bases and at J to 2 bases, leaving 13 bases not matched to a gene. Germline CDR1 and CDR2: MNHEY and SVGEGT. The CDR3 length is 17 residues. CDR3 residues: CASSSFPGTRGAYEQYF. CDR3 DNA, as far as it was read: TGTGCCAGCAGTTCTTTCCCCGGGACTAGAGGGGCCTACGAG.

This clone was recorded many times. From the germline J gene comes the end of the CDR3, since the read stops 3 residues before it. This chain connects TRBV20-1 to TRBJ1-1; tentative D call: TRBD1 (6 bases). The germline gives CDR1 DFQATT, CDR2 SNEGSKA (reference sequence). This CDR3 region has 13 residues. The sequenced part of the CDR3 DNA is TGCAGTGCATTGGGACCCGCAGGGGACGAA. Residues: CSALGPAGDE. The whole CDR3 sequence is CSALGPAGDEAFF.

Many counts were recorded for this clone. The observed sequence ends 3 residues before the CDR3 terminus, with the missing tail filled in from the germline J gene. The chain recombines TRBV7-3 with TRBJ2-3, with D unclear. Trimming removed 6 bases from V and 0 bases from J, with 10 bases in between. The CDR3 contains 14 residues. In germline, CDR1 is SGHTA, CDR2 FQGTGA. The CDR3 protein is CASSQGLSTDTQYF. CDR3 DNA (partial): TGTGCCAGCAGTCAAGGGCTGAGCACAGATACG.

This clone was detected a few times. The read is 3 residues too short to cover the CDR3 end, so that end is filled in from the germline J gene. J is TRBJ2-1 and V is TRBV7-1; 11 nucleotides match TRBD2. TRBV7-1 is marked as an open reading frame, function uncertain. The CDR3 loop spans 19 amino acids. Losses at the gene ends were 2 bases for V and 3 bases for J; bases not matched to a gene: 12. CDR3 amino acids: CASSSPESGTSGIYNEQFF. The CDR3 DNA, read in part, is TGTGCCAGCAGCTCACCCGAATCCGGGACTAGCGGAATCTACAATGAG.

This clone was counted ten times or more. From the germline J gene comes the end of the CDR3, since the read stops 3 residues before it. The rearrangement links TRBV30 to TRBJ1-1, with D tentatively TRBD1 (5 bases). CDR3 length equals 18 residues. Trimming removed 4 bases from V and 1 base from J, with 25 bases in between. CDR1 and CDR2 from the germline V gene are GTSNPN and SVGIG (reference sequence). CDR3 in amino acids: CAWMGGGVFGLRNTEAFF. The sequenced CDR3 bases are TGTGCCTGGATGGGGGGGGGTGTCTTCGGCCTGAGGAACACTGAA.

This clone occurred many times. The CDR3 extends 3 residues past the end of the read, so its final part is completed from the germline J gene. V and J are TRBV7-3 and TRBJ1-1, with 7 bases identical to TRBD1. The CDR3 has 13 residues. The junction had 5 bases not matched to a gene; V was cut back by 3 bases and J by 7 bases. From germline, CDR1 is SGHTA and CDR2 FQGTGA. CDR3 DNA (partial): TGTGCCAGCAGCTTCGGGCAGGGGGGTGAA. This gives the protein CASSFGQGGE. The entire CDR3 protein reads CASSFGQGGEAFF.

In this sample, this clone turned up many times. Sequencing ends 3 residues short of the CDR3 end; the germline J gene provides the rest. The chain is built from TRBV29-1 and TRBJ2-3, with 13 nucleotides matching TRBD2. The ends lost 4 bases at V and 3 bases at J; junction bases unmatched: 7. In germline, CDR1 is SQVTM, CDR2 ANQGSEA. The CDR3 is 16 amino acids. CDR3 DNA, as far as it was read: TGCAGCGTTGGACTAGCGGGAGGCCAAAGTACAGATACG. It is translated as CSVGLAGGQSTDT. In full, the CDR3 reads CSVGLAGGQSTDTQYF.

This clone was counted at least ten times. The CDR3 extends 3 residues past the end of the read, so its final part is completed from the germline J gene. The V call is TRBV30, the J call TRBJ1-2, with 7 bases aligning to TRBD1. Germline CDR1 and CDR2: GTSNPN and SVGIG (reference sequence). Trimming removed 6 bases from V and 4 bases from J; junction bases left unmatched: 8. The CDR3 runs to 13 residues. This CDR3 is CACSTGVIYGYTF. The sequenced part of the CDR3 DNA is TGTGCCTGTTCAACAGGGGTCATCTATGGC.

This clone was counted ten times or more. The read ends 3 residues early relative to the CDR3; the germline J gene fills the gap. The chain has TRBV10-3 and TRBJ1-1; 9 nucleotides align to TRBD1. Germline loops: CDR1 ENHRY, CDR2 SYGVKD. Trimming took 2 bases from V and 1 from J; bases not matched to a gene: 5. This CDR3 region has 16 residues. CDR3 region: CAISETPGQGNTEAFF. The DNA read from the CDR3 is TGTGCCATCAGTGAGACACCGGGACAGGGGAACACTGAA.

In this sample, this clone turned up many times. The sequenced CDR3 bases are TGCAGTGCTACCAGCGGGACCCCACTAAGCACAGATACG. It yields the protein CSATSGTPLSTDT. The whole CDR3 protein is CSATSGTPLSTDTQYF. This chain joins TRBV20-1 and TRBJ2-3; 7 nucleotides align to TRBD2. Read data end 3 residues before the CDR3 end; the end is taken from the germline J gene. In germline, CDR1 is DFQATT, CDR2 SNEGSKA (reference sequence). The CDR3 totals 16 residues. With V trimmed by 4 bases and J by 0 bases, 10 bases remained unmatched.

Ten or more counts support this clone. The read terminates 3 residues ahead of where the CDR3 ends, so the germline J gene completes it. The chain couples TRBV14 to TRBJ1-1, with 8 bases that match TRBD1. Looked up from germline, CDR1 is SGHDN and CDR2 is FVKESK. V lost 4 bases to trimming and J lost 3 bases; unmatched junction nucleotides: 7. This CDR3 spans 15 amino acids. CDR3 protein: CASSPRTGRDTEAFF. The DNA read from the CDR3 is TGTGCCAGCAGCCCTAGGACAGGGCGAGACACTGAA.

This clone was detected ten times or more. Read sequence stops 3 residues before the CDR3 end, and the germline J gene provides the missing end. This rearrangement joins TRBV2 to TRBJ1-1; 7 bases agree with TRBD1. V shed 8 bases and J 3 bases; nucleotides not matched to a gene: 6. This CDR3 spans 13 amino acids. Germline assignment: CDR1 SNHLY and CDR2 FYNNEI. The CDR3 loop is CASLLGTDTEAFF. CDR3 DNA, as far as it was read: TGTGCCAGCCTCCTAGGGACAGACACTGAA.

This clone showed up many times. Read coverage stops 3 residues before the CDR3 terminus; the germline J gene supplies the remainder. This chain links TRBV20-1 with TRBJ2-3; 14 bases align to TRBD2. CDR3 length equals 15 residues. Per the germline V gene, CDR1 is DFQATT and CDR2 is SNEGSKA (reference sequence). V trimming: 6 bases; J trimming: 2 bases; junction bases outside the gene matches: 4. CDR3 sequence reads: CSAWTSGGHTDTQYF. CDR3 bases read: TGCAGTGCCTGGACTAGCGGGGGGCACACAGATACG.

This clone was seen ten or more times. The read ends 3 residues early relative to the CDR3; the germline J gene fills the gap. The chain combines TRBV20-1 with TRBJ1-2, with 11 bases that match TRBD1. CDR1 and CDR2 (germline): DFQATT, SNEGSKA (reference sequence). With V trimmed by 5 bases and J by 4 bases, 3 bases remained unmatched. The CDR3 totals 13 residues. CDR3 DNA (partial): TGCAGTGCTGGACAGGGGGCTACCTATGGC. Protein: CSAGQGATYG. Given in full, the CDR3 is CSAGQGATYGYTF.

This clone was seen more than once but under ten times. Read sequence stops 3 residues before the CDR3 end, and the germline J gene provides the missing end. V and J are TRBV25-1 and TRBJ1-2, with D possibly TRBD1 on 5 matching bases. Germline loops: CDR1 MGHDK, CDR2 SYGVNS. The CDR3 contains 18 residues. Trimming stripped 3 bases from V and 3 bases from J, with 23 bases between. CDR3: CASSDKILTDPRDYGYTF. The part of the CDR3 DNA that was read is TGTGCCAGCAGTGATAAGATTTTGACAGACCCCCGGGACTATGGC.

The sample holds many counts of this clone. The sequence runs out 3 residues before the end of the CDR3; the remainder is reconstructed from the germline J gene. The rearrangement uses TRBV30 and TRBJ2-7, with a weak D call TRBD2 (7 bases). Germline V gene sequence: CDR1 GTSNPN, CDR2 SVGIG (reference sequence). The CDR3 is 14 amino acids. V was shortened by 4 bases and J by 4 bases, with 17 bases between the two germline ends. The sequenced CDR3 bases are TGTGCCTGGAATGGGAGGGGGGGACTTTACGAG. It is translated as CAWNGRGGLYE. In full, the CDR3 is CAWNGRGGLYEQYF.

This clone was counted many times. The read stops 3 residues short of the end of the CDR3; the missing end is completed from the germline J gene. The J gene is TRBJ2-7, the V gene TRBV6-2 or TRBV6-3; D is possibly TRBD2 (7 bases). Looked up from germline, CDR1 is MNHEY and CDR2 is SVGEGT. V shed 6 bases and J shed 2 bases, with 17 bases lying between them. This CDR3 is 15 amino acids long. CDR3 amino acids: CASRWTAGAPYEQYF. Partial CDR3 DNA: TGTGCCAGCAGATGGACCGCGGGGGCCCCCTACGAG.

This clone was seen at least ten times. The read is 3 residues too short to cover the CDR3 end, so that end is filled in from the germline J gene. The V call is TRBV12-3 or TRBV12-4, the J call TRBJ2-5; 14 positions agree with TRBD2. CDR3 size: 17 residues. J gave up 5 bases and V 2 bases, and 7 bases lay outside the gene matches. The CDR3 bases that were read are TGTGCCAGCAGTTTAAAGACTAGCGGGAGGGCGGGGGAGACC. The encoded protein is CASSLKTSGRAGET. From start to end, the CDR3 is CASSLKTSGRAGETQYF.